This TCR beta chain was captured by sequencing in a study of blood T cell repertoires in COVID-19. Looking at the study overall: Collection of acute and convalescent COVID-19 samples took place in the United States, Italy and Spain. The cDNA or gDNA used as material had been derived from T cells, B-cell-depleted T cells, or PBMCs.

This CDR3 has 15 residues. The germline gives CDR1 MNHEY, CDR2 SMNVEV (reference sequence). Trimming took 4 bases from V and 6 from J; bases not matched to a gene: 11. Sequencing was performed with immunoSEQ multiplex PCR; in TCRdb, only in-frame clones are kept and a portion is missing. The sample has some 300,000 clones, roughly 91% seen once. Participants spanned ages roughly 18 to 95 years and resided in 20 to 30 US areas. In assigning cohorts, the study relied on participant-reported clinical history. The chain is built from TRBV27 and TRBJ1-2, with 7 bases lining up with TRBD1. The origin of this receptor is a woman aged 30 to 39 who had recovered from COVID-19. Sample: PBMCs or T cells enriched from blood (not recorded which). The chain's CDR3 is CASSSGTVSVDGYTF. DNA for the CDR3: TGTGCCAGCAGTTCAGGGACAGTCTCGGTTGATGGCTACACCTTC.